This is a list of T cell receptor beta chains from one sample in a study of Graves' ophthalmopathy and Graves' hyperthyroidism. TCRdb analysed the multiplex PCR reads with MiXCR anew, one entry per CDR3 protein. The sample lists 500,000 to 700,000 distinct CDR3 sequences, less than 45% occurring once. Material: peripheral blood or thyroid tissue (not recorded which). These receptors were obtained from an adult man with Graves' hyperthyroidism. Both conserved end residues are trimmed from each CDR3. Each record gives: CDR3 protein, J gene, CDR3 length, V gene, clone size. Only some rows state a clone size, as once, few, many or a class for expanded clones.

ASSSTSGTYQETQY,TRBJ2-5,14,TRBV7-9,many
ASSLGAGGETQN,TRBJ2-5,12,TRBV7-9,-
SVDYRRNTEAF,TRBJ1-1,11,TRBV29-1,many
ASSPRGKPEAF,TRBJ1-1,11,TRBV12-3/TRBV12-4,many
ASSMLTGTKGEQY,TRBJ2-7,13,TRBV12-3/TRBV12-4,-
ASRKGLGKLF,TRBJ2-2,10,TRBV7-9,-
ATSDSSYNSLLH,TRBJ1-6,12,TRBV24-1,-
ASSPGAGTQY,TRBJ2-5,10,TRBV7-6,many
AIMRDFQETQY,TRBJ2-5,11,TRBV10-3,once
ASSLWTGNEKLF,TRBJ1-4,12,TRBV19,many
ASSLVTGVGTQY,TRBJ2-5,12,TRBV7-9,many
ASSLVGEYGYT,TRBJ1-2,11,TRBV5-1,many
ASSSRGVPDQY,TRBJ2-5,11,TRBV7-2,-
ASSYDGGLEAF,TRBJ1-1,11,TRBV5-1,few
ASSLSYT,TRBJ1-2,7,TRBV7-9,many
ASSTYRGDTQY,TRBJ2-3,11,TRBV24-1,-
ASSFAGVGNQPQH,TRBJ1-5,13,TRBV28,few
SARGQGDEQEGNQPQH,TRBJ1-5,16,TRBV29-1,-
ATSRGQGITDTQY,TRBJ2-3,13,TRBV15,few
ASSLAPGKETQY,TRBJ2-5,12,TRBV7-7,many
ASSAVGRDEQY,TRBJ2-7,11,TRBV6-1,few
ASSLSRGSNSPLH,TRBJ1-6,13,TRBV7-8,many
AISEVVRDVKF,TRBJ2-1,11,TRBV10-3,-
ASSHGGLSPLH,TRBJ1-6,11,TRBV14,many
ASSLVTGGQSPLH,TRBJ1-6,13,TRBV5-1,-
ASSPQVRGPNYGYT,TRBJ1-2,14,TRBV7-9,-
ASSLRLAGTYEQY,TRBJ2-7,13,TRBV5-1,-
AISDPDRGRTVTEAF,TRBJ1-1,15,TRBV10-3,many
SARSSGGGRATGELF,TRBJ2-2,15,TRBV20-1,few
AISVDNRSNQPQH,TRBJ1-5,13,TRBV10-3,-
ATSDLAQETQY,TRBJ2-5,11,TRBV24-1,-
ASSPGTDEKLF,TRBJ1-4,11,TRBV18,-
ASNPDYNSPLH,TRBJ1-6,11,TRBV2,many
SDFAGTGYQETQY,TRBJ2-5,13,TRBV29-1,-
ASSPRNGGQETQY,TRBJ2-5,13,TRBV7-9,many
ASSPPDRGLAGVREQY,TRBJ2-7,16,TRBV5-6,-
ATSDLDSIGTDTQY,TRBJ2-3,14,TRBV24-1,-
SVEEGQGNTEAF,TRBJ1-1,12,TRBV29-1,many
AISESGSPEETQY,TRBJ2-5,13,TRBV10-3,-
SLSPGPNQPQH,TRBJ1-5,11,TRBV29-1,-
AWRMPGVHEQY,TRBJ2-7,11,TRBV30,-
ASSVRGDGETQY,TRBJ2-5,12,TRBV9,many
ASLVADTQY,TRBJ2-3,9,TRBV11-2,-
ASKEGTRTEAF,TRBJ1-1,11,TRBV10-1,many
ASSPRQGGGGYT,TRBJ1-2,12,TRBV3-1,-
ASSPGQGSNNSPLH,TRBJ1-6,14,TRBV19,few
SAYEGGIEKLF,TRBJ1-4,11,TRBV29-1,-
ASTPGQLSGNTIY,TRBJ1-3,13,TRBV25-1,many
SARDYLRGQPQH,TRBJ1-5,12,TRBV20-1,many
ASTLGRDTGELF,TRBJ2-2,12,TRBV6-5,-
SVYRPRQGTKTSGANVLT,TRBJ2-6,18,TRBV29-1,-
AISGSGGLT,TRBJ2-6,9,TRBV10-3,-